The next 14 T cell receptor beta chains were all read from a single sample in a study of CD8 T cells in ankylosing spondylitis. In TCRdb, the 5' RACE reads were re-called with MiXCR into one record per CDR3 protein. This sample has some 220,000 distinct CDR3 sequences, with 8% to 10% found just once. Sequences were obtained from blood, either unsorted or a sorted T cell fraction (not recorded which). These receptors originate from a female donor with ankylosing spondylitis or in good health (not recorded which).

About this clonotype: The junction and the germline gene differ at one end; a read error may be behind it. The J gene is TRBJ2-1, the V gene TRBV4-2; possibly TRBD1 or TRBD2 for D (5 bases each). The CDR3 has 14 amino acids. Germline loops: CDR1 LGHNA, CDR2 YNFKEQ. Here the CDR3 reads CAGSQETGLDEQFF. CDR3 sequence (DNA): TGTGCCGGCAGCCAAGAGACGGGGCTGGATGAGCAGTTCTTC.

This clonotype was recorded at least ten times. V usage is TRBV6-5 and J usage is TRBJ1-1; D gene unclear. V lost 8 bases and J lost 1, with 5 bases in between. CDR3 length: 11 residues. CDR1 is MNHEY and CDR2 is SVGAGI in the germline V gene. The CDR3 spells CASVGNTEAFF. In DNA form, the CDR3 reads TGTGCCAGCGTGGGGAACACTGAAGCTTTCTTT.

In its sample, this clonotype was seen many times. The chain carries TRBV4-3 and TRBJ2-7; D uncertain. The CDR3 runs 13 residues. V lost 0 bases to trimming and J lost 0 bases, with 3 bases between them. Looked up from germline, CDR1 is LGHNA and CDR2 is YSLEER. This CDR3 reads CASSQDSSYEQYF. CDR3 nucleotide sequence: TGCGCCAGCAGCCAAGACAGCTCCTACGAGCAGTACTTC.

This clonotype was counted at least ten times. V and J are TRBV10-1 and TRBJ2-1; D is perhaps TRBD2 (5 bases). V was trimmed by 8 bases and J by 7 bases, leaving 15 bases between them. The CDR3 spans 13 residues. Germline V gene lookup returns CDR1 WNHNN and CDR2 SYGVQD (reference sequence). CDR3 DNA sequence: TGCGCCAGCTCTGCGGGCCCGGGGAATGAGCAGTTCTTC. Encoded protein: CASSAGPGNEQFF.

This rearrangement joins TRBV7-9 to TRBJ2-3, with TRBD2 as a possible D gene (5 bases). The CDR3 loop spans 14 amino acids. Germline loops: CDR1 SEHNR, CDR2 FQNEAQ (reference sequence). Trimming shortened V by 10 bases and J by 4 bases, and 18 bases separated the two germline ends. CDR3 sequence: CATLPHGESDTQYF. The CDR3 DNA is TGTGCCACCCTCCCTCATGGGGAGTCAGATACGCAGTATTTT.

The table lists this clonotype with a few counts. V usage is TRBV14 and J usage is TRBJ1-4; D gene ambiguous. Per the germline V gene, CDR1 is SGHDN and CDR2 is FVKESK. The V end lost 2 bases, the J end lost 7 bases, and 23 bases lay between the germline ends. The CDR3 loop spans 18 amino acids. The CDR3 DNA reads as TGTGCCAGCAGCCAACGGGGTAGGGCCTTCGGAGGAAGTGAAAAACTGTTTTTT. Amino acids: CASSQRGRAFGGSEKLFF.

This clonotype was counted at least ten times. V is TRBV20-1 and J is TRBJ2-1; D tentatively reads TRBD1 or TRBD2 (5 bases each). Trimming stripped 6 bases from V and 9 bases from J, with 21 bases between. In germline, CDR1 is DFQATT, CDR2 SNEGSKA (reference sequence). This CDR3 contains 14 residues. The CDR3 nucleotides read TGCAGTGCCGAGGACCGAAAAACTGGGACTGAGCAGTTCTTC. Its protein is CSAEDRKTGTEQFF.

In this sample, this clonotype turned up many times. The chain recombines TRBV7-2 with TRBJ2-1, with TRBD2 matching over 7 bases. V was pared by 6 bases and J by 6 bases, with 5 bases of the junction left unmatched. CDR3 size: 13 residues. Germline CDR1 reads SGHTA; CDR2 reads FQGNSA. In DNA, the CDR3 is TGTGCCAGCAGGGGAGGGGTCTCCAATGAGCAGTTCTTC. Protein sequence: CASRGGVSNEQFF.

This clonotype came up many times. The chain has TRBV30 and TRBJ2-7; the D gene is possibly TRBD1 (6 bases). Germline V gives CDR1 GTSNPN, CDR2 SVGIG (reference sequence). The CDR3 length is 12 residues. V was clipped by 5 bases and J by 6 bases, with 14 bases between them. For the CDR3, the DNA is TGTGCCTGGGCCCAACAGGGCTCCGAGCAGTACTTC. It specifies CAWAQQGSEQYF.

This clonotype was detected ten times or more. The chain combines TRBV6-1 with TRBJ2-3; D unresolved. V lost 5 bases and J 2 bases, leaving 11 bases between the germline ends. CDR3 size: 14 residues. Per germline, CDR1 MNHNS and CDR2 SASEGT. The CDR3 DNA reads as TGTGCCAGCAGTATCAACCACGACACAGATACGCAGTATTTT. It codes for CASSINHDTDTQYF.

This clonotype was counted ten times or more. The chain links TRBV4-3 to TRBJ2-1; TRBD2 matches 11 bases. Germline CDR1 LGHNA, CDR2 YSLEER. The CDR3 has 16 amino acids. V was clipped by 4 bases and J by 3 bases; unmatched bases: 5. DNA of the CDR3: TGCGCCAGCAGCCCCGCGGGACTAGCGGTCTACAATGAGCAGTTCTTC. The encoded protein is CASSPAGLAVYNEQFF.

This clonotype was counted between two and nine times. This may be a read error: a much more frequent sequence differs by one nucleotide. The chain combines TRBV3-1 with TRBJ2-1; D may be TRBD2 (6 bases). The CDR3 is made up of 15 amino acids. Germline V gives CDR1 LGHDT, CDR2 YNNKEL (reference sequence). CDR3 DNA: TGTGCCACCAGCCAAGATTCGACGGGAGAGGATGAGCAGTTCTTC. As protein: CATSQDSTGEDEQFF.

The chain combines TRBV12-3 or TRBV12-4 with TRBJ2-7; 8 positions agree with TRBD1. The CDR3 is made up of 16 amino acids. V shed 3 bases and J 7 bases; nucleotides not matched to a gene: 14. As DNA, the CDR3 is TGTGCCAGCAGTTTCTCCCCGACGGACAGGGTGAGGGAGCAGTACTTC. Translation: CASSFSPTDRVREQYF.

This clonotype occurred many times. The chain uses TRBV20-1 and TRBJ2-1, with D possibly TRBD1 on 8 matching bases. This CDR3 is built from 19 residues. V was clipped by 3 bases and J by 10 bases, with 34 bases between them. Germline-derived CDR1 and CDR2 are DFQATT and SNEGSKA (reference sequence). The CDR3 is CSASGQRDLEISYRGEQFF. DNA for the CDR3: TGCAGTGCTAGCGGCCAGCGGGACCTTGAGATATCGTACAGGGGGGAGCAGTTCTTC.